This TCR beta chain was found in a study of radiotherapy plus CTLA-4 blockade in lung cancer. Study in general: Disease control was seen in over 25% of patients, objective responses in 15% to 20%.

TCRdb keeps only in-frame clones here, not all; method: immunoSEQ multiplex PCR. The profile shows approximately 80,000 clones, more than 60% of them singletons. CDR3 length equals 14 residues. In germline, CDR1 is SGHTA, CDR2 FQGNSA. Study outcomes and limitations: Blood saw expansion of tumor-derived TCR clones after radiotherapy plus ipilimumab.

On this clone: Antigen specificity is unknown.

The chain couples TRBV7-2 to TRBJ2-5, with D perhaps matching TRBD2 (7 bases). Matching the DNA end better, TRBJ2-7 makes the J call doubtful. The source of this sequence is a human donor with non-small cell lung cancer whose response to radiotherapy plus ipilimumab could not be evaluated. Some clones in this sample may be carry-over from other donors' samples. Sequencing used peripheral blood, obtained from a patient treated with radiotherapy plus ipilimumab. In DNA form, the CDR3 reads TGTGCCAGCAGCTCCACGGGGGGCCCCCACGAGCAGTACTTC. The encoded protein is CASSSTGGPHEQYF.